This TCR beta chain comes out of a study of T-cell memory formation after mild COVID-19. Whole-study findings and limits: A second wave expanding day 15 to 37 was CD4+-biased; contracting clones were balanced.

The ends were cut back, 0 bases at V and 6 bases at J, with 16 bases in the middle. This CDR3 has 16 amino acids. CDR1 is MNHEY, CDR2 SVGAGI, per germline. As for this clonotype: Its matching antigen is unknown.

TCRdb re-called the 5' RACE reads through MiXCR, storing one row per CDR3 protein. The sample consists of some 340,000 distinct CDR3 sequences, approximately 13% of them appearing once. The TCR sequence derives from a man between 18 and 35 years old who had mild COVID-19 (a few samples of this study predate the infection). Cell type and time point are not known. The sequencing sample was made of PBMCs or a T cell subset sorted from them (not recorded which). The chain is built from TRBV6-5 and TRBJ2-3, with D unclear. DNA for the CDR3: TGTGCCAGCAGTTACTCGGCTCATCTCGGGCCGGATACGCAGTATTTT. The encoded protein is CASSYSAHLGPDTQYF.